A selection of T cell receptor beta chains follows, all from one sample in a study of CD8 T cells in Susac syndrome. TCRdb fed the immunoSEQ multiplex PCR reads into MiXCR, producing one record per CDR3 protein. In the table there are roughly 190,000 distinct CDR3 sequences, 75% to 95% of which are singletons. The sample comprised CD4+ T cells from PBMCs. These receptors originate from a human donor with Susac syndrome. Each CDR3 is given with its conserved first and last residue. A D gene is named only where the DNA matches it firmly. Not every row has a clone size; where given, it reads once, few, many or a size class.

size	J	D	V	CDR3	DNA
.	TRBJ2-7	TRBD2	TRBV20-1	CSASSSGVGMLYEQYF	TGCAGTGCTTCATCTAGCGGGGTCGGAATGCTCTACGAGCAGTACTTC
.	TRBJ2-5	.	TRBV7-6	CASSLEGGSSGTQYF	TGTGCCAGCAGCTTAGAGGGAGGCAGCTCGGGGACCCAGTACTTC
.	TRBJ2-7	TRBD1	TRBV6-5	CASSYTGTESYEQYF	TGTGCCAGCAGTTACACCGGGACAGAATCCTACGAGCAGTACTTC
.	TRBJ1-4	.	TRBV4-2	CASSQETGSDEKLFF	TGTGCCAGCAGCCAAGAGACGGGGAGTGACGAAAAACTGTTTTTT
few	TRBJ2-3	.	TRBV19	CASSIRWRPRERQYF	TGTGCCAGTAGTATCCGTTGGCGGCCCAGGGAGAGGCAGTATTTT
.	TRBJ1-1	.	TRBV30	CAWTYEGGFLERWSTEAFF	TGTGCCTGGACTTACGAGGGGGGGTTCCTTGAAAGATGGAGCACTGAAGCTTTCTTT
.	TRBJ2-6	.	TRBV5-6	CASSLWVTLSSGANVLTF	TGTGCCAGCAGCTTGTGGGTCACTCTCTCCTCTGGGGCCAACGTCCTGACTTTC
.	TRBJ1-5	TRBD1	TRBV10-3	CAIGQGGEAQPQHF	TGTGCCATCGGCCAGGGGGGGGAGGCGCAGCCCCAGCATTTT
.	TRBJ1-2	.	TRBV9	CASSASMDDIYTF	TGTGCCAGCAGCGCCTCGATGGACGACATCTACACCTTC
.	TRBJ1-4	.	TRBV28	CASSLQGTSEKLFF	TGTGCCAGCAGTCTTCAGGGTACGTCTGAAAAACTGTTTTTT
.	TRBJ2-5	TRBD2	TRBV5-4	CASSLRLAGEETQYF	TGTGCCAGCAGCTTGAGACTAGCGGGAGAAGAGACCCAGTACTTC
once	TRBJ2-3	TRBD2	TRBV27	CASSRKGLAGVGGTDTQYF	TGTGCCAGCAGCCGAAAGGGACTAGCGGGAGTGGGGGGCACAGATACGCAGTATTTT
.	TRBJ1-1	.	TRBV16	CASSDKLNTEAFF	TGTGCCAGCAGCGACAAACTGAACACTGAAGCTTTCTTT
.	TRBJ1-1	.	TRBV20-1	CSARGAPNRDTEAFF	TGCAGTGCTAGGGGTGCCCCGAATCGGGACACTGAAGCTTTCTTT
.	TRBJ2-1	.	TRBV25-1	CASSDASRPYNEQFF	TGTGCCAGCAGTGACGCCTCGCGGCCCTACAATGAGCAGTTCTTC
once	TRBJ2-3	.	TRBV4-1	CASSQERSDTQYF	TGCGCCAGCAGCCAAGAGCGGTCAGATACGCAGTATTTT
.	TRBJ2-2	.	TRBV19	CASSITFGNTGELFF	TGTGCCAGTAGTATCACGTTCGGGAACACCGGGGAGCTGTTTTTT
few	TRBJ1-6	TRBD1	TRBV7-3	CASSLDRGGNSPLHF	TGTGCCAGCAGCCTCGACAGGGGAGGCAATTCACCCCTCCACTTT
.	TRBJ2-5	.	TRBV11-2	CASRLSGEETQYF	TGTGCCAGCAGATTGTCGGGGGAAGAGACCCAGTACTTC